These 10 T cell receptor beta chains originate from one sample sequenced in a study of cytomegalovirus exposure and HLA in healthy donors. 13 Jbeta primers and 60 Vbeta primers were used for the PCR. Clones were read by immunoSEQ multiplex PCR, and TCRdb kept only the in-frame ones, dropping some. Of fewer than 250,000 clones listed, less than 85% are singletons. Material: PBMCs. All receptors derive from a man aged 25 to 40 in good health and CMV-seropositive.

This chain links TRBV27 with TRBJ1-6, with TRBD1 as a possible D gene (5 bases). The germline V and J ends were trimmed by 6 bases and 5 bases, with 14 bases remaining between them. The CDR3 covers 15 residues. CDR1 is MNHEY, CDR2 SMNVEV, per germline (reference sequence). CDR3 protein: CASRFRGGDNSPLHF. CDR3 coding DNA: TGTGCCAGCAGGTTTCGGGGGGGAGATAATTCACCCCTCCACTTT.

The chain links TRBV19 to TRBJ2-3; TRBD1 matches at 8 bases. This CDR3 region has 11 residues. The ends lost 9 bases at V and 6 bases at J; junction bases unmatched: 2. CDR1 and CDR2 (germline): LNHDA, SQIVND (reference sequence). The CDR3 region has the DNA TGTGCCAGCAGACAGGGGGATACGCAGTATTTT. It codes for CASRQGDTQYF.

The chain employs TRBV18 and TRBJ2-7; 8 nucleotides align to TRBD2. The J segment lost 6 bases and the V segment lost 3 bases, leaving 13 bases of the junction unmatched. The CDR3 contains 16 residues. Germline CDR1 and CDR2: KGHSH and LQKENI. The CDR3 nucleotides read TGTGCCAGCTCACCCACTCCCGGGACTAGTGGTTCCGAGCAGTACTTC. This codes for CASSPTPGTSGSEQYF.

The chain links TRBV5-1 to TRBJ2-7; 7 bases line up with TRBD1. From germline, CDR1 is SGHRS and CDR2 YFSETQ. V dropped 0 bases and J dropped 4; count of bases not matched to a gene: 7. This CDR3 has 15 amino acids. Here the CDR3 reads CASSLEPGGRYEQYF. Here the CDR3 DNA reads TGCGCCAGCAGCTTGGAACCAGGGGGTAGGTACGAGCAGTACTTC.

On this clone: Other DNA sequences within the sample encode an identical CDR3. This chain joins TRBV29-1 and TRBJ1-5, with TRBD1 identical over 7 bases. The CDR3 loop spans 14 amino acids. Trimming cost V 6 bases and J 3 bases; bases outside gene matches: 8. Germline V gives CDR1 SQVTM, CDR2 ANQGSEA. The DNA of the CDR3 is TGCAGCGTCTCAGGGACAGACCCCAATCAGCCCCAGCATTTT. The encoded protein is CSVSGTDPNQPQHF.

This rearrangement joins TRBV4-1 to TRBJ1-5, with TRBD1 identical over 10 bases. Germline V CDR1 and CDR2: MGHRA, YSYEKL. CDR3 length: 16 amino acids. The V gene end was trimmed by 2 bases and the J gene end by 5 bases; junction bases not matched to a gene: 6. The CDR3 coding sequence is TGCGCCAGCAGCCAAATTGGACAGGGGGTGGATCAGCCCCAGCATTTT. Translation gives CASSQIGQGVDQPQHF.

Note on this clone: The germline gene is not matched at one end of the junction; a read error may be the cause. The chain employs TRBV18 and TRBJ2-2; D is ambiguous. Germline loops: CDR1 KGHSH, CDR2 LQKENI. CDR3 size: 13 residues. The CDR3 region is CATSSGNTGELFF. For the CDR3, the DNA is TGTGCCACCTCATCAGGGAACACCGGGGAGCTGTTTTTT.

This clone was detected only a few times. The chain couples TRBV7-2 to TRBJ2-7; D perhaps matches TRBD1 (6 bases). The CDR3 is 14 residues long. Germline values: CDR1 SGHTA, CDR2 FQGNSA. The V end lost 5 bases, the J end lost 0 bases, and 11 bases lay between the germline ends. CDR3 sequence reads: CASSPGQSSYEQYF. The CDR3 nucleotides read TGTGCCAGCAGCCCAGGACAGAGCTCCTACGAGCAGTACTTC. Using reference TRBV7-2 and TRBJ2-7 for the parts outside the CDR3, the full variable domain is GAGVSQSPSNKVTEKGKDVELRCDPISGHTALYWYRQSLGQGLEFLIYFQGNSAPDKSGLPSDRFSAERTGGSVSTLTIQRTQQEDSAVYLCASSPGQSSYEQYFGPGTRLTVT.

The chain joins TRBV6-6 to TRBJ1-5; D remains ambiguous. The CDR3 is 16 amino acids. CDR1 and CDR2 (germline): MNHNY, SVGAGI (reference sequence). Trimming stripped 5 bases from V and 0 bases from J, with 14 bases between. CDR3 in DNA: TGTGCCAGCAGTACTGGAGTGGAGTATAGCAATCAGCCCCAGCATTTT. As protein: CASSTGVEYSNQPQHF.

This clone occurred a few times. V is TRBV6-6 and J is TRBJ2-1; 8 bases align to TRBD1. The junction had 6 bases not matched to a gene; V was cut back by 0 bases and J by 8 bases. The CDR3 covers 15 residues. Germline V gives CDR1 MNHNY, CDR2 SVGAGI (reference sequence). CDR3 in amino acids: CASSYSNRGVDEQFF. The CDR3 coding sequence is TGTGCCAGCAGTTACTCGAACAGGGGGGTCGATGAGCAGTTCTTC.